The clone carrying this TCR beta chain showed up many times. The ends were cut back, 10 bases at V and 5 bases at J, with 10 bases in the middle. The CDR3 is made up of 11 amino acids. Germline V gives CDR1 ENHRY, CDR2 SYGVKD. Using unique molecular identifiers, the investigators prepared the TCRbeta library. MiXCR, applied by TCRdb to the PCR reads, yields one record per CDR3 protein. The top ten clones hold around 6.2% of a sample with roughly 200,000 distinct CDR3 sequences, approximately 9% of them seen once. The sample comes from a study of T-cell reconstitution after alpha-beta-depleted transplantation in children.

This receptor was obtained from a human donor who donated a stem cell graft to a child with acute lymphoblastic leukemia. This sequence joins TRBV10-3 and TRBJ2-3; D gene uncertain. The sequences come from PBMCs from the stem cell graft donor, collected from the stem cell graft. The CDR3 DNA follows: TGTGCCACCACGTCAGGAGATACGCAGTATTTT. Translating gives CATTSGDTQYF.